This record concerns one TCR beta chain sequence. In this sample, this clonotype turned up once. No cognate antigen has been identified for it. Base qualities are not at hand, and no much larger clone is one base apart. One read alone provides weak support. This specimen belongs to a study of blood T cells in healthy people across ages (dated by TCRdb to the mid-2010s). Broadly, across the study: Template switching captured roughly one uniquely barcoded TCR beta cDNA molecule per two T cells in model experiments. The study measured age-related changes in TCR beta repertoire diversity using deep sequencing normalized with unique cDNA molecular identifiers. Donors were grouped into four age groups: young (average 16 years), middle-aged (around 39), aged (around 66) and long-lived (over 80). To avoid experimental bias, donors of different ages were randomly spread across the sequencing lanes. The study analyzed two additional independent replicas of 1 million unique cDNA reads from the same blood draw for two donors, one aged 18 to 30 and one aged 80 or older. Overall study outcomes, separate from this receptor: Estimates of total diversity based on one million sequenced T cells were regarded as lower bounds and as underestimates. Conclusive comparison of naive and antigen-experienced compartments was prevented by the profiling of bulk unsorted PBMCs. There was a strong correlation between observed TCR beta diversity and the percentage of naive T cells measured by flow cytometry. Compared with the aged group, more naive CD4+ T cells, fewer expanded clones and increased TCR diversity were shown by the long-lived group, suggesting age selection. Observed TCR beta diversity per million T cells fell roughly linearly with age, and a significant reduction was already apparent by age around 36. Donor CMV infection status was unknown, potentially confounding age-related changes in expanded clonotypes.

Libraries were made using 5' RACE. TCRdb lists the instrument as Illumina HiSeq 2500. A second PCR of roughly 7 to 11 cycles was performed with a sample-barcoded 5' primer and a J-beta primer mix. Each TCR beta cDNA molecule received a unique molecular identifier from a template-switch 5' adaptor carrying 12 random nucleotides. Each sample yielded at least 2.5 million CDR3-containing paired-end reads. All of the RNA was converted into first-strand cDNA using the Mint cDNA synthesis kit, with a TRBC-specific oligonucleotide serving as the primer. Following uracil-DNA glycosylase treatment, a first 18-cycle PCR with universal primers M1SS and BC2_uni_R was performed on all cDNA. The source study handled its data this way. For normalization, 1 million high-quality reads were randomly selected from each sample, with every read carrying a distinct molecular identifier. Reads sharing molecular identifiers were discarded rather than binned into consensus sequences. CDR3 identification, clonotype clustering and error correction used MiTCR with a Q25 quality threshold and the strictest error-elimination algorithm. A nonparametric unseen species model using Euler transformation provided a lower-bound estimate of total TCR beta diversity. In TCRdb, the public reads were trimmed at Q25 with fastp and aligned with MiXCR, with productive beta chains retained. Rows matching on CDR3 protein sequence are summarized as one entry with the most common DNA and genes. TCRdb's processing, not the authors' own work, is the source of the V and J calls. The sample contains 500,000 to 700,000 distinct CDR3 sequences, under 30% of them found a single time. The ten most abundant clones make up around 16% of the sample.

Donors were around 37 systemically healthy Caucasian individuals from Russia aged roughly 6 to 90 years. Ten milliliters of peripheral blood were drawn from each donor into EDTA-treated Vacutainer tubes. PBMCs were isolated by Ficoll-Paque density-gradient centrifugation, with at least 6 million obtained per sample. Total RNA, at least 5 micrograms per sample, was extracted from PBMCs with Trizol reagent. The percentages of naive CD45RAhigh/CD27high T cells were determined by flow cytometry on a PBMC aliquot from every donor. The sequencing input was blood. The clonotype was recovered from a woman aged 80 or over in good health.

CDR3 reads: CASSEIAGREPQHF. The nucleotide sequence is given as TGCGCCAGCAGTGAGATTGCGGGCAGGGAGCCCCAGCATTTT. Rearrangement joined TRBV10-2 to TRBJ1-5; D gene: possibly TRBD1, on 5 matching bases. CDR1 and CDR2 were assigned from the germline V gene as WSHSY and SAAADI. Reading from cysteine to phenylalanine, the CDR3 counts 14 amino acids. Only CDR3 DNA remains: 42 bases, in frame from the first base. V is shortened by 2 bases, J by 8 bases, and the region joining them spans 13 bases.